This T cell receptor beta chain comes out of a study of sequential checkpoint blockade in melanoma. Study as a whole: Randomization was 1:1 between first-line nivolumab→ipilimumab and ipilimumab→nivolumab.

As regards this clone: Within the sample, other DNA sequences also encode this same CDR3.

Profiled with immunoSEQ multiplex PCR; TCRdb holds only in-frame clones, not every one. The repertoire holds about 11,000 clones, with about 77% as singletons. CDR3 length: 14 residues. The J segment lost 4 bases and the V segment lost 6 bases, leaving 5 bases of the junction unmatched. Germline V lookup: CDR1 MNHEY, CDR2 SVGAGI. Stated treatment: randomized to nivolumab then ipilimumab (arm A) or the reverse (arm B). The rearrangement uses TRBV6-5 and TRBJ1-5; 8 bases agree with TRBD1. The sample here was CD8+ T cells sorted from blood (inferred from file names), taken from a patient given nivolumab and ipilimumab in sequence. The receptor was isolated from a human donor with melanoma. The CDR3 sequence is CASRRTGRNQPQHF. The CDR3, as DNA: TGTGCCAGCAGGAGGACAGGGAGAAATCAGCCCCAGCATTTT.